The clone carrying this T cell receptor (beta chain) was seen repeatedly, ten times or more. Its antigen is currently unknown. The sample is drawn from a study of molecular identifiers for immune sequencing clone quantification. Study-level results: Barcodes shared by identical TCR molecules could lead to underestimated sizes of highly expanded clones. Spiked Jurkat TCR RNA equal to one cell could reportedly be picked out among one million naive cells.

For naive CD8 T cells, sorting used the CD8+CD4-CCR7+CD45RA+ phenotype. It was with previously described methods and listed TCR primers that bulk TCR libraries were made. TCRdb analysed the PCR reads with MiXCR anew, one entry per CDR3 protein. The repertoire holds some 650,000 distinct CDR3 sequences, about 20% seen once, with 0.85% in the top ten. This receptor was identified in a human donor in good health. Some libraries in this study had Jurkat cell RNA spiked in. The source material was naive CD8+ T cells from blood, with Jurkat cell RNA spiked in. The sample's subset: FACS-sorted CD8+CD4-CCR7+CD45RA+ naive T cells.

The CDR3 sequence: CASSLLGGRTDTQYF. The CDR3 coding sequence is TGTGCCAGCAGCTTGCTTGGGGGTCGCACAGATACGCAGTATTTT. V gene TRBV5-5 combines with J gene TRBJ2-3; TRBD1 or TRBD2 may be the D gene (5 bases each). This CDR3 is built from 15 residues. V gave up 1 base and J gave up 1 base, with 10 bases separating them. Germline loops: CDR1 SGHKS, CDR2 YYEKEE (reference sequence).